The 25 T cell receptor beta chains below all came from one sample that was sequenced in a study of blood T cell repertoires in COVID-19. Produced via immunoSEQ multiplex PCR; TCRdb's table is partial and in-frame only. The sample consists of approximately 290,000 clones, approximately 90% of them appearing once. Sample: peripheral blood. The receptors were sampled from a woman aged 60 to 75 with acute or convalescent COVID-19.

This chain uses TRBV6-2 or TRBV6-3 with TRBJ1-1, with 9 bases aligning to TRBD1. CDR1 is MNHEY, CDR2 SVGEGT, per germline. The trim removed 2 bases at V and 10 bases at J, leaving 11 bases unmatched. This CDR3 has 15 amino acids. In DNA, the CDR3 is TGTGCCAGCAGTTACGGCGGGACAGGGTTAGTTCGAGCTTTCTTT. This codes for CASSYGGTGLVRAFF.

The V call is TRBV11-3, the J call TRBJ2-1; TRBD1 might be the D (6 bases). The CDR3 consists of 14 residues. Trimming left V 1 base short and J 3 bases short, with 7 bases between. Germline V gene data show CDR1 as SGHNT and CDR2 as YENEEA. CDR3 nucleotide sequence: TGTGCCAGCAGCTTAGGAGGGGGCTACAATGAGCAGTTCTTC. Translating gives CASSLGGGYNEQFF.

The rearrangement links TRBV28 to TRBJ1-2; D might be TRBD1 (5 bases). V lost 3 bases to trimming and J lost 3 bases, with 20 bases between them. Germline CDR1 MDHEN, CDR2 SYDVKM. The CDR3 spans 17 residues. CDR3 sequence (DNA): TGTGCCAGCAGTTTTTCTGCGTCGGGGGAGCTCGACTATGGCTACACCTTC. Protein sequence: CASSFSASGELDYGYTF.

This rearrangement joins TRBV6-5 to TRBJ1-5; a possible D gene is TRBD1 (5 bases). Germline CDR1 is MNHEY and CDR2 is SVGAGI. Deletions cut 9 bases from V and 2 bases from J, with 14 bases between. The length of the CDR3 is 14 residues. CDR3 sequence reads: CASAQLQGNQPQHF. CDR3 nucleotides: TGTGCCAGTGCGCAACTACAGGGCAATCAGCCCCAGCATTTT.

The J gene is TRBJ1-5, the V gene TRBV3-1 (or the pseudogene TRBV3-2); no firm D call. The CDR3 extends over 14 amino acids. Per germline, CDR1 LGHDT and CDR2 YNNKEL (reference sequence). V was shortened by 4 bases and J by 3 bases, with 10 bases between the two germline ends. In DNA, the CDR3 is TGTGCCAGCAGCCCCTCAGGTTCCAATCAGCCCCAGCATTTT. As protein: CASSPSGSNQPQHF.

The V and J genes are TRBV7-2 and TRBJ2-3; D gene unclear. CDR3 size: 15 residues. Trimming removed 3 bases from V and 6 bases from J, with 16 bases in between. Germline values: CDR1 SGHTA, CDR2 FQGNSA. The CDR3 is CASSFRNAAPDTQYF. CDR3 nucleotides: TGTGCCAGCAGCTTTAGAAACGCGGCGCCGGATACGCAGTATTTT.

The rearrangement joins TRBV19 to TRBJ2-2; tentative D call: TRBD2 (5 bases). V shed 7 bases and J shed 6 bases, with 15 bases lying between them. The germline V gene encodes CDR1 LNHDA and CDR2 SQIVND (reference sequence). The CDR3 has 14 residues. CDR3 region: CASTPGVAAGELFF. The CDR3 region has the DNA TGTGCCAGTACCCCCGGGGTCGCCGCCGGGGAGCTGTTTTTT.

This sequence joins TRBV5-1 and TRBJ2-3, with 11 bases that match TRBD2. The V gene's germline CDR1 is SGHRS and CDR2 YFSETQ. The CDR3 runs to 15 residues. The J segment lost 6 bases and the V segment lost 3 bases, leaving 6 bases of the junction unmatched. CDR3 nucleotides: TGCGCCAGCAGCTCTAGCGGGAGGACGGGGGATACGCAGTATTTT. Translating it yields CASSSSGRTGDTQYF.

This clone was found a few times. The chain combines TRBV5-1 with TRBJ1-2, with 8 bases identical to TRBD1. The CDR3 contains 15 residues. J gave up 4 bases and V 4 bases, and 9 bases lay outside the gene matches. Germline values: CDR1 SGHRS, CDR2 YFSETQ. CDR3 in DNA: TGCGCCAGCAGCCCTAGACAGGGGAAGATCTATGGCTACACCTTC. This codes for CASSPRQGKIYGYTF.

This chain connects TRBV7-3 to TRBJ1-5, with D possibly being TRBD1 (6 bases). Per the germline V gene, CDR1 is SGHTA and CDR2 is FQGTGA. CDR3 size: 16 residues. Trimming took 5 bases from V and 2 from J, leaving 16 bases between them. This CDR3 is CASSLVDSRGNQPQHF. CDR3 nucleotide sequence: TGTGCCAGCAGCCTGGTGGACAGCAGGGGCAATCAGCCCCAGCATTTT.

The V and J genes are TRBV19 and TRBJ2-5, with 7 positions matching TRBD2. CDR1 is LNHDA and CDR2 is SQIVND in the germline V gene (reference sequence). There are 16 residues in the CDR3. J gave up 5 bases and V 1 base, and 10 bases lay outside the gene matches. The CDR3 DNA reads as TGTGCCAGTAGTATAGTCGGGGCGGGAGCCCGGGAGACCCAGTACTTC. Protein product: CASSIVGAGARETQYF.

The rearrangement links TRBV24-1 to TRBJ2-1, with 10 bases fitting TRBD2. The germline CDR1 and CDR2 sequences are KGHDR and SFDVKD. V lost 2 bases to trimming and J lost 0 bases; unmatched junction nucleotides: 0. The CDR3 sequence is 16 residues long. CDR3 DNA: TGTGCCACCAGTGATTCTAGCGGGAGCTCCTACAATGAGCAGTTCTTC. Translation gives CATSDSSGSSYNEQFF.

The chain combines TRBV5-5 with TRBJ2-7, with 9 positions matching TRBD1. The CDR3 length is 17 residues. Unmatched junction bases numbered 7, after V lost 0 bases and J lost 0 bases. The V gene's germline CDR1 is SGHKS and CDR2 YYEKEE (reference sequence). The CDR3 DNA sequence: TGTGCCAGCAGCTTGGGCGTCGGGACAGGGAGCTCCTACGAGCAGTACTTC. Translating it yields CASSLGVGTGSSYEQYF.

The chain has TRBV19 and TRBJ2-1, with 12 bases that match TRBD1. CDR3 length: 16 amino acids. J gave up 7 bases and V 3 bases, and 7 bases lay outside the gene matches. From germline, CDR1 is LNHDA and CDR2 SQIVND (reference sequence). Here the CDR3 reads CASSIDWDRGQNEQFF. As DNA, the CDR3 is TGTGCCAGTAGTATTGATTGGGACAGGGGGCAAAATGAGCAGTTCTTC.

This sequence joins TRBV29-1 and TRBJ1-2, with 7 nucleotides matching TRBD1. CDR3 length equals 12 residues. V shed 4 bases and J 8 bases; nucleotides not matched to a gene: 7. Per the germline V gene, CDR1 is SQVTM and CDR2 is ANQGSEA. The DNA of the CDR3 is TGCAGCGTTGGAGGGGGCGTTAAGGGCTACACCTTC. Its protein product is CSVGGGVKGYTF.

The sample holds one count of this clone. The chain combines TRBV5-6 with TRBJ1-1; 7 nucleotides match TRBD1. Losses at the gene ends were 2 bases for V and 0 bases for J; bases not matched to a gene: 4. The CDR3 has 15 residues. CDR1 and CDR2 (germline): SGHDT, YYEEEE. The CDR3: CASSFSGGLNTEAFF. In DNA form, the CDR3 reads TGTGCCAGCAGCTTCTCAGGGGGGCTGAACACTGAAGCTTTCTTT.

The V and J genes are TRBV3-1 (or the pseudogene TRBV3-2) and TRBJ1-1; TRBD1 agrees at 8 bases. The CDR3 is 14 amino acids. With 5 bases clipped from V and 4 bases from J, the junction kept 6 bases outside the gene matches. CDR1 and CDR2 from the germline V gene are LGHDT and YNNKEL (reference sequence). The CDR3 region is CASSSQDRATEAFF. CDR3 nucleotide sequence: TGTGCCAGCAGCTCCCAGGACAGGGCCACTGAAGCTTTCTTT.

The rearrangement uses TRBV11-3 and TRBJ2-3; 15 bases map to TRBD2. Germline V lookup: CDR1 SGHNT, CDR2 YENEEA. This CDR3 contains 18 residues. After removal of 5 bases from V and 0 bases from J, the junction contained 6 bases not matched to a gene. This CDR3 reads CASSGTSGRPTSTDTQYF. The CDR3 coding sequence is TGTGCCAGCAGCGGGACTAGCGGGAGGCCAACTAGCACAGATACGCAGTATTTT.

This clone was seen only once. The V gene is TRBV18, the J gene TRBJ2-7, with D tentatively TRBD2 (6 bases). The germline V gene has CDR1 KGHSH and CDR2 LQKENI. The CDR3 extends over 15 amino acids. V was shortened by 3 bases and J by 0 bases, with 12 bases between the two germline ends. In nucleotides, the CDR3 is TGTGCCAGCTCACCCGGGAGCGGAGGCTCCTACGAGCAGTACTTC. It yields the protein CASSPGSGGSYEQYF.

The chain couples TRBV27 to TRBJ2-7; TRBD2 matches at 11 bases. This CDR3 has 14 amino acids. Per the germline V gene, CDR1 is MNHEY and CDR2 is SMNVEV (reference sequence). Losses at the gene ends were 8 bases for V and 5 bases for J; bases not matched to a gene: 8. Written as DNA, the CDR3 is TGTGCCAGCCTGGGGACTAGCGGAAACAACGAGCAGTACTTC. It is translated as CASLGTSGNNEQYF.

The chain uses TRBV6-5 and TRBJ1-2, with TRBD1 matching over 7 bases. Germline CDR1 is MNHEY and CDR2 is SVGAGI. The CDR3 covers 12 residues. Germline trimming cut 6 bases from V and 6 bases from J; bases unmatched to any gene: 4. The DNA for the CDR3 is TGTGCCAGCAGGGTAGGGGGCAATGGCTACACCTTC. This codes for CASRVGGNGYTF.

The chain combines TRBV24-1 with TRBJ2-5, with 7 bases fitting TRBD1. V lost 3 bases to trimming and J lost 1 base; unmatched junction nucleotides: 4. CDR3 length: 15 amino acids. Germline V lookup: CDR1 KGHDR, CDR2 SFDVKD. CDR3 residues: CATSDTGARQETQYF. Written as DNA, the CDR3 is TGTGCCACCAGTGATACAGGGGCCCGCCAAGAGACCCAGTACTTC.

V gene TRBV4-2 combines with J gene TRBJ2-3; the D gene is possibly TRBD2 (6 bases). Germline assignment: CDR1 LGHNA and CDR2 YNFKEQ. This CDR3 has 15 amino acids. V lost 0 bases, J lost 2 bases, and 9 bases lay in between. CDR3 residues: CASSQDGGTTDTQYF. The DNA for the CDR3 is TGTGCCAGCAGCCAAGATGGCGGGACCACAGATACGCAGTATTTT.

This clone occurred once. The genes are TRBV5-6 and TRBJ1-6; TRBD1 aligns across 8 bases. Germline CDR1 and CDR2: SGHDT and YYEEEE. J lost 5 bases, V lost 3 bases, and 4 bases had no gene match. The CDR3 loop spans 15 amino acids. This chain's CDR3 is CASSSGQGNNSPLHF. DNA of the CDR3: TGTGCCAGCAGCTCCGGACAGGGAAATAATTCACCCCTCCACTTT.

This chain links TRBV6-2 or TRBV6-3 with TRBJ2-7; 12 bases are shared with TRBD2. The CDR3 has 19 amino acids. Germline assignment: CDR1 MNHEY and CDR2 SVGEGT. Trimming at V came to 2 bases and at J to 5 bases, leaving 16 bases not matched to a gene. The CDR3 sequence is CASSYPGQGRTSGDNEQYF. As DNA, the CDR3 is TGTGCCAGCAGTTACCCTGGACAGGGGCGGACTAGCGGGGACAACGAGCAGTACTTC.